Listed here are 2 T cell receptor beta chains from one sample, sequenced in a study of neurological immune-mediated disorders. TCRdb ran MiXCR on the 5' RACE reads and lists one entry per CDR3 protein. The sample has about 50,000 distinct CDR3 sequences, 10% seen once. Sequenced input: PBMCs. The source is a man aged 65 to 79 with HTLV-1-associated myelopathy (HAM/TSP).

This clonotype was found once. The junction does not match germline at one end; this may be a read error. The chain couples TRBV7-2 to TRBJ2-2; 10 positions match TRBD1. Germline values: CDR1 SGHTA, CDR2 FQGNSA. CDR3 size: 18 residues. The CDR3 region is CASSLTHRDRGNTGELFF. CDR3 coding DNA: TGTGCAAGCAGCTTAACTCATAGGGACAGGGGAAATACCGGGGAGCTGTTTTTT.

This clonotype has at least ten counts. J is TRBJ2-7 and V is TRBV20-1; D is tentatively TRBD1 or TRBD2 (5 bases each). This CDR3 has 14 residues. Germline CDR1 is DFQATT and CDR2 is SNEGSKA (reference sequence). The V gene lost 0 bases and the J gene lost 0 bases, with 9 bases spanning the gap. In DNA form, the CDR3 reads TGCAGTGCTAGAGAACCGGGGCCCTCCTACGAGCAGTACTTC. Its translation is CSAREPGPSYEQYF.